The TCR beta chain under discussion was sequenced for a study of blood T cell repertoires in COVID-19. In the study overall: Sites in the United States, Italy and Spain provided acute and convalescent COVID-19 samples.

The trim removed 2 bases at V and 7 bases at J, leaving 6 bases unmatched. Germline V gene sequence: CDR1 SGHKS, CDR2 YYEKEE (reference sequence). The CDR3 has 15 residues. Per the original methods: Reference gene primer amplification in the assay estimated nucleated cell counts. Here immunoSEQ multiplex PCR was the method, and the copy in TCRdb shows in-frame clones only, minus some. V and J calls and clone size follow that table, whereas D and trimming were derived from the DNA. The sample has 250,000 to 300,000 clones, about 90% seen once. This clone came up a few times. The sequenced sample was peripheral blood. The receptor comes from a woman between 35 and 50 years old who had recovered from COVID-19. The chain has TRBV5-5 and TRBJ1-5; 10 bases line up with TRBD1. Written as DNA, the CDR3 is TGTGCCAGCAGCTTCGGGACAGGGGTCGGGCAGCCCCAGCATTTT. Its translation: CASSFGTGVGQPQHF.